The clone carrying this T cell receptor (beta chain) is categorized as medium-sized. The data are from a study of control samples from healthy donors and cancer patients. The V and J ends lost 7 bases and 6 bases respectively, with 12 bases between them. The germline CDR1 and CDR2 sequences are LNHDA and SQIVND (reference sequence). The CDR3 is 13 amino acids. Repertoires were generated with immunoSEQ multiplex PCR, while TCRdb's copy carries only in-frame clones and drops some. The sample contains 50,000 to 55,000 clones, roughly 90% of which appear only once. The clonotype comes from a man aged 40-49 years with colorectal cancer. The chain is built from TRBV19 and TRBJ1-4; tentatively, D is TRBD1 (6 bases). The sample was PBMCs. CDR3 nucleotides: TGTGCCAGTAATCCAGGGGATGATGAAAAACTGTTTTTT. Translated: CASNPGDDEKLFF.